This T cell receptor (beta chain) was sequenced during a study of T cells in Graves' hyperthyroidism and ophthalmopathy. From RNA transcripts, TCR beta CDR3 regions were amplified. TCR CDR3 regions were first amplified by RT-PCR with HTBI primers. TCRdb re-derived calls from the multiplex PCR reads in MiXCR, one entry per CDR3 protein. This table has approximately 330,000 distinct CDR3 sequences, around 23% appearing once. The germline V gene encodes CDR1 SGDLS and CDR2 YYNGEE. J was trimmed by 2 bases and V by 1 base; bases with no gene match: 7. The CDR3 totals 17 residues. The sequencing input was blood. The chain couples TRBV9 to TRBJ2-2; 8 nucleotides match TRBD2. The receptor was isolated from a woman in her forties or fifties with Graves' hyperthyroidism. The CDR3 region has the DNA TGTGCCAGCAGCGTAAACCTAGCGGGTCGCAACACCGGGGAGCTGTTTTTT. As protein: CASSVNLAGRNTGELFF.